This is a list of T cell receptor beta chains from one sample in a study of somatic mutations in cytotoxic T cells in rheumatoid arthritis. Repertoires were generated with immunoSEQ multiplex PCR, while TCRdb's copy carries only in-frame clones and drops some. Of 5,500 to 6,500 clones detected, about 82% appear once; the ten largest clones hold about 50%. The sequencing input was CD8+ T cells sorted from blood. Source of these receptors: a woman aged 50 to 60 with rheumatoid arthritis. The conserved cysteine and the conserved F or W are not part of the CDR3 here.

j_call,v_call,cdr3_aa
TRBJ2-3,TRBV27,ASSPLVTDTQY
TRBJ1-1,TRBV13,ASSLTEGPGTEAF
TRBJ2-7,TRBV10-2,ASRQGADKVQY
TRBJ2-7,TRBV7-9,ASSLFMGLSSYEQY
TRBJ1-2,TRBV27,ATLGGYGYT
TRBJ2-3,TRBV27,ASSYQLAGSDTQY
TRBJ2-1,TRBV27,ASSLIGFGSYNEQF
TRBJ2-2,TRBV30,AWSVSGTGELF
TRBJ2-7,TRBV2,ASSWARGAYEQY
TRBJ1-3,TRBV18,ASSSLDTSGNTIY
TRBJ2-7,TRBV9,ASSPTTAGDYEQY
TRBJ2-7,TRBV7-9,ASSSPLSSPYEQY
TRBJ2-1,TRBV2,ASIGAGNPNEQF
TRBJ2-3,TRBV27,ASSLWSGTDTQY
TRBJ1-1,TRBV28,ASRKTGTGGAGDTEAF
TRBJ1-5,TRBV28,ASSPRTGNQPQH
TRBJ2-1,TRBV5-6,ASSFSPNEQF
TRBJ2-2,TRBV4-1,ASSQAASTGELF